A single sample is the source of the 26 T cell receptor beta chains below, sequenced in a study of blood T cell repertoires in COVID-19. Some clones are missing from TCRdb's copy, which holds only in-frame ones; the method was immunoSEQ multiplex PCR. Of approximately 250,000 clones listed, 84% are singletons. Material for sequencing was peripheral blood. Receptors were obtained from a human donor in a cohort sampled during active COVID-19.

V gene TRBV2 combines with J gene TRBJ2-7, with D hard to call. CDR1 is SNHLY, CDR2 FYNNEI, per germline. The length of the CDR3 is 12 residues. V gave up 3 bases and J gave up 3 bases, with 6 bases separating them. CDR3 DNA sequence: TGTGCCAGCAGTGACTTCGGCTACGAGCAGTACTTC. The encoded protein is CASSDFGYEQYF.

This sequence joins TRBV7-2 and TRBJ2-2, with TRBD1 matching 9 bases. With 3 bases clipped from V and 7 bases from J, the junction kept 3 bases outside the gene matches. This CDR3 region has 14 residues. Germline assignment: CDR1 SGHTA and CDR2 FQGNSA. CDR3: CASSFGTGSGELFF. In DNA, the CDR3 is TGTGCCAGCAGCTTCGGGACAGGGAGCGGGGAGCTGTTTTTT. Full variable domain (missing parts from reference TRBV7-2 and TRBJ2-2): GAGVSQSPSNKVTEKGKDVELRCDPISGHTALYWYRQSLGQGLEFLIYFQGNSAPDKSGLPSDRFSAERTGGSVSTLTIQRTQQEDSAVYLCASSFGTGSGELFFGEGSRLTVL.

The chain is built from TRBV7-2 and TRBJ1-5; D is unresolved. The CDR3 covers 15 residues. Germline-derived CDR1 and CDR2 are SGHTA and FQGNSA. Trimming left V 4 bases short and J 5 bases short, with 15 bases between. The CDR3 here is CASSYKGFGDQPQHF. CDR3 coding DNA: TGTGCCAGCAGCTATAAAGGATTCGGGGATCAGCCCCAGCATTTT.

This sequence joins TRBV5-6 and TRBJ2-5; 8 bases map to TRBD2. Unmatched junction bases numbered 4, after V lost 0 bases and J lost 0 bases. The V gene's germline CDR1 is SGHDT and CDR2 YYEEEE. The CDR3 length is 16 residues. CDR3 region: CASSLETGGNQETQYF. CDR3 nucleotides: TGTGCCAGCAGCTTGGAGACGGGAGGGAACCAAGAGACCCAGTACTTC.

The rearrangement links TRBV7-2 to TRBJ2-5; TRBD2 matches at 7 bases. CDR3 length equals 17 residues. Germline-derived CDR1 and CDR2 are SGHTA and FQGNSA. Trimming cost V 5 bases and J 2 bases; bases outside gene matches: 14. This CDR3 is CASSNLWGGGKQETQYF. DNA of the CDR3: TGTGCCAGCAGCAACCTTTGGGGCGGGGGTAAGCAAGAGACCCAGTACTTC.

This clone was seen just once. Here the CDR3 reads CASATTVYTEAFF. The CDR3 DNA reads as TGTGCCAGCGCGACTACAGTTTACACTGAAGCTTTCTTT. The chain has TRBV19 and TRBJ1-1; D not certain. Germline lookup yields CDR1 LNHDA and CDR2 SQIVND (reference sequence). V shed 9 bases and J shed 3 bases, with 14 bases lying between them. The length of the CDR3 is 13 residues.

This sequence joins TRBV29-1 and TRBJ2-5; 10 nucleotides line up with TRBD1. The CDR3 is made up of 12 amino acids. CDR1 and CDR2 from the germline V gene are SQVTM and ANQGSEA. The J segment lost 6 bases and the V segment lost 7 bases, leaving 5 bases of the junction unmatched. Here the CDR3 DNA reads TGCAGCGCCGGGACAGGGGCGAAGACCCAGTACTTC. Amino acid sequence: CSAGTGAKTQYF.

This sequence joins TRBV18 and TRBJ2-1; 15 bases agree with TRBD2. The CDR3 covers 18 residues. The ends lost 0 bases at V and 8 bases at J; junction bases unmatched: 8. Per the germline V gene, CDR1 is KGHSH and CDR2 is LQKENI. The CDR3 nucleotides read TGTGCCAGCTCACCACCAGGACTAGCGGGGGGGAGCCCGGATGAGCAGTTCTTC. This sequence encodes CASSPPGLAGGSPDEQFF. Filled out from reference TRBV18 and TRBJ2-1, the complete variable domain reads NAGVMQNPRHLVRRRGQEARLRCSPMKGHSHVYWYRQLPEEGLKFMVYLQKENIIDESGMPKERFSAEFPKEGPSILRIQQVVRGDSAAYFCASSPPGLAGGSPDEQFFGPGTRLTVL.

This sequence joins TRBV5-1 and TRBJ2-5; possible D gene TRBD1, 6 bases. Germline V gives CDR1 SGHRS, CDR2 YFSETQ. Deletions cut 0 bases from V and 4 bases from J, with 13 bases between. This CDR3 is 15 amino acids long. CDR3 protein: CASSLVLGAGETQYF. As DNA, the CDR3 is TGCGCCAGCAGCTTGGTGCTGGGGGCGGGAGAGACCCAGTACTTC.

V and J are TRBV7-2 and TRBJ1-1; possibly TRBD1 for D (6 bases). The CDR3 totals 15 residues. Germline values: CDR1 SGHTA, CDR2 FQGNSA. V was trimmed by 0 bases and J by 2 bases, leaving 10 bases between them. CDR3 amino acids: CASSLAWTDNTEAFF. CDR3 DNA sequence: TGTGCCAGCAGCTTAGCCTGGACAGACAACACTGAAGCTTTCTTT.

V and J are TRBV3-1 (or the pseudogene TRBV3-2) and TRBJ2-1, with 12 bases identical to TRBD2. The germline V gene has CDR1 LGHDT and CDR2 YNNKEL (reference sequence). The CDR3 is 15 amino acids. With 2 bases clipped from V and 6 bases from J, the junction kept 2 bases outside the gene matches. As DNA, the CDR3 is TGTGCCAGCAGCCAACTAGCGGGAGGGATCAATGAGCAGTTCTTC. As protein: CASSQLAGGINEQFF.

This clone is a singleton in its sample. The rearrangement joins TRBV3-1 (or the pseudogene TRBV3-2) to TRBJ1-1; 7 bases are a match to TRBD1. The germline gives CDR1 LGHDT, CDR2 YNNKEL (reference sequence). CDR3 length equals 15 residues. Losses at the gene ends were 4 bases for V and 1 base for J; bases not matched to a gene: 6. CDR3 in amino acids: CASSRSYRGNTEAFF. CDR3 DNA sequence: TGTGCCAGCAGCCGATCCTACAGGGGGAACACTGAAGCTTTCTTT.

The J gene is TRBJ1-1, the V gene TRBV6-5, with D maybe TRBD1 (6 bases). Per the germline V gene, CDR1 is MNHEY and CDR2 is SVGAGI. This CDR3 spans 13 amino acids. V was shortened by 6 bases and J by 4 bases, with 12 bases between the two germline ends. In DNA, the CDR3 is TGTGCCAGCAGCAAACAGGGAAGCACTGAAGCTTTCTTT. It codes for CASSKQGSTEAFF.

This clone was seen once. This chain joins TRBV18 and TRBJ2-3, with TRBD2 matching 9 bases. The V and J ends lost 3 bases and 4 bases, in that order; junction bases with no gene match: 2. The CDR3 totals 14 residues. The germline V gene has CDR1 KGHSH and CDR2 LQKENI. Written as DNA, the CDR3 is TGTGCCAGCTCACCCGGACTAGCGTCAGATACGCAGTATTTT. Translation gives CASSPGLASDTQYF.

CDR3 residues: CASSLGAQQETQYF. CDR3 nucleotide sequence: TGTGCCAGCAGCTTAGGGGCACAACAAGAGACCCAGTACTTC. The chain uses TRBV7-9 and TRBJ2-5; D not certain. CDR1 is SEHNR and CDR2 is FQNEAQ in the germline V gene (reference sequence). Trimming left V 1 base short and J 2 bases short, with 8 bases between. The CDR3 loop spans 14 amino acids.

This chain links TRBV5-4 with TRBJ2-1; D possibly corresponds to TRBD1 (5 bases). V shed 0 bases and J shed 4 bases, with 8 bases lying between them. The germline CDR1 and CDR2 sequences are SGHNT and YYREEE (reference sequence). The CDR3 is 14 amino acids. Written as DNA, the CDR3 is TGTGCCAGCAGCTTGGAGGCAGGGTACAATGAGCAGTTCTTC. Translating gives CASSLEAGYNEQFF. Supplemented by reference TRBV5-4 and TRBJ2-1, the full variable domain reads ETGVTQSPTHLIKTRGQQVTLRCSSQSGHNTVSWYQQALGQGPQFIFQYYREEENGRGNFPPRFSGLQFPNYSSELNVNALELDDSALYLCASSLEAGYNEQFFGPGTRLTVL.

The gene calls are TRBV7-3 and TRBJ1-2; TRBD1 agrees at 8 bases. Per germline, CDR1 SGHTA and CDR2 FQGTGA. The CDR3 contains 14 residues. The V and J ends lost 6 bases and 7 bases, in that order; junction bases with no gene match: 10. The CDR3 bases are TGTGCCAGCAGTCTTACAGGGGGAGGGACTGGCTACACCTTC. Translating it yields CASSLTGGGTGYTF.

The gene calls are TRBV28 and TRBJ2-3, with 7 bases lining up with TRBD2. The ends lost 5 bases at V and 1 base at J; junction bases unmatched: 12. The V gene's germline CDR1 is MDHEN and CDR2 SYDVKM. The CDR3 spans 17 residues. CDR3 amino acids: CASSAGLPLRGTDTQYF. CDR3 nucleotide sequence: TGTGCCAGCAGTGCGGGACTACCTTTACGTGGCACAGATACGCAGTATTTT.

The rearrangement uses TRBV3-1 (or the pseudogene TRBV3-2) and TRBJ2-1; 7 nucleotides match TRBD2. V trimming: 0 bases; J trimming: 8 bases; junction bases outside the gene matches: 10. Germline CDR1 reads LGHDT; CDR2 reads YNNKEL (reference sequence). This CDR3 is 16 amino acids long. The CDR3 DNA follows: TGTGCCAGCAGCCAAGAGCTAGTGGGGGGGTCTTATGAGCAGTTCTTC. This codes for CASSQELVGGSYEQFF.

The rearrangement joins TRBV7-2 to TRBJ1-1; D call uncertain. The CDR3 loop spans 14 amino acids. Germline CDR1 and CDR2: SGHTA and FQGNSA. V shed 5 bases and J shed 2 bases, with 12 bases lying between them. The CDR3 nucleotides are TGTGCCAGCAGCAGAAGAGACACCAACACTGAAGCTTTCTTT. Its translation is CASSRRDTNTEAFF.

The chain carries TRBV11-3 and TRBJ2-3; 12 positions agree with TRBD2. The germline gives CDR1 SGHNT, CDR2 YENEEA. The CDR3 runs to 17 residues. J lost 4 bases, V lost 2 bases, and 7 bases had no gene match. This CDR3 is CASSLTLAGGPADTQYF. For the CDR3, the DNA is TGTGCCAGCAGCTTAACTCTAGCGGGGGGGCCGGCAGATACGCAGTATTTT.

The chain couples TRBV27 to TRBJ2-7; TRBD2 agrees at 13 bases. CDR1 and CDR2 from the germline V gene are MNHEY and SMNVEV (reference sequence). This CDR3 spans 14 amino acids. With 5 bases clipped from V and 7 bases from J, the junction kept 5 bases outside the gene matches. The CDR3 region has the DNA TGTGCCAGCAGTGGACTAGCGGGAGTTCGTGAGCAGTACTTC. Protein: CASSGLAGVREQYF.

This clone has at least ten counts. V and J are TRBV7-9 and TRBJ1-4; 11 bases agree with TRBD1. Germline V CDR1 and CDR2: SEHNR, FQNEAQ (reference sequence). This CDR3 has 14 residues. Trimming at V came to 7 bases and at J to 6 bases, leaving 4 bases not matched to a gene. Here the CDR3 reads CASKGQGGHEKLFF. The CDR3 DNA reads TGTGCCAGCAAGGGACAGGGGGGTCATGAAAAACTGTTTTTT.

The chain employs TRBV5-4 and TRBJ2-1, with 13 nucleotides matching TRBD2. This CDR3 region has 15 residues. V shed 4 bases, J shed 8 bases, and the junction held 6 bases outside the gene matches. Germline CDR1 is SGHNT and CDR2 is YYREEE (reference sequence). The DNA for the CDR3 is TGTGCCAGCAGCCCAAGGACTAGCGGGGGCCATGAGCAGTTCTTC. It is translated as CASSPRTSGGHEQFF.

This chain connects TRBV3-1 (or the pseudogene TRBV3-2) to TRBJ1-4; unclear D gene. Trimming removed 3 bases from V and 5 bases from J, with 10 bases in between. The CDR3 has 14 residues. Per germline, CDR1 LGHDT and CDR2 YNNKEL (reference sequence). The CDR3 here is CASSQRPLNEKLFF. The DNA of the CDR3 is TGTGCCAGCAGCCAGCGTCCTCTCAATGAAAAACTGTTTTTT.

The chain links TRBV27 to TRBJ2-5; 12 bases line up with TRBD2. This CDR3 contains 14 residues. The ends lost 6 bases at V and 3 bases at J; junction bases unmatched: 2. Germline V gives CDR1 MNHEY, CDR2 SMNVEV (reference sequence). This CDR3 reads CASRLAGGKETQYF. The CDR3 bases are TGTGCCAGCAGACTAGCGGGGGGTAAAGAGACCCAGTACTTC.